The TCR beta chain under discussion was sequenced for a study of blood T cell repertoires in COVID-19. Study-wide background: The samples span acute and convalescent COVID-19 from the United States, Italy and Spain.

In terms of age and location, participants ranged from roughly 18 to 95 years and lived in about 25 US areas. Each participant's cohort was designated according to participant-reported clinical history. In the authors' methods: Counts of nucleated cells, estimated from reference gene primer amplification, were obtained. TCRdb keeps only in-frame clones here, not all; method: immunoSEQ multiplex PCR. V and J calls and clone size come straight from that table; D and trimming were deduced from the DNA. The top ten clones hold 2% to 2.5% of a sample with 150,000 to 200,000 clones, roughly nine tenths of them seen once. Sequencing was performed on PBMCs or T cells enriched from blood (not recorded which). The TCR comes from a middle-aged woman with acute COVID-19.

DNA for the CDR3: TGTGCCAGTAGTCCTCGTTCGGCTGAAGCTTTCTTT. It yields the protein CASSPRSAEAFF. The chain joins TRBV19 to TRBJ1-1; D unresolved. Trimming pared 5 bases from V and 6 bases from J, leaving 10 bases between. From germline, CDR1 is LNHDA and CDR2 SQIVND (reference sequence). The CDR3 has 12 residues.